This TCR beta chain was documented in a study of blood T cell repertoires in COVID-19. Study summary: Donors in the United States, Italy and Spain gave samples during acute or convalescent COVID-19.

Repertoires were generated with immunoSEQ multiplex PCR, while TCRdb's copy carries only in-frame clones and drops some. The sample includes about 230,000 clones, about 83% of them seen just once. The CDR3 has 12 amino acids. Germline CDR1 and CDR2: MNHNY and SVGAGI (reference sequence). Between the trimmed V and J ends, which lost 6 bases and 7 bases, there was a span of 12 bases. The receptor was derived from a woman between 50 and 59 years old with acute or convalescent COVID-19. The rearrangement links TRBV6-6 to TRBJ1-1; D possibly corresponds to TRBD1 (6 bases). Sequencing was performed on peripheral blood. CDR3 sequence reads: CASSQTGNEAFF. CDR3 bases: TGTGCCAGCAGCCAGACAGGAAATGAAGCTTTCTTT.